The next 17 T cell receptor beta chains were all read from a single sample in a study of beta chain features in type 1 diabetes. The isolated RNA, all of it, was reverse transcribed, so expressed TCRB transcripts were what got sequenced. The repertoire was sequenced with immunoSEQ multiplex PCR; TCRdb's copy has only in-frame clones and lacks some. The sample shows 300,000 to 350,000 clones, around 9.3% of them seen only once. Study-level findings and limits: Shorter TCRB CDR3s, moderately but significantly so, were found in Type 1 diabetes patients in all four CD4+ subsets.

Antigens of these TCRs are unknown. Sequenced input: central memory CD4+ T cells from blood. Receptors originate from a man younger than 45 with type 1 diabetes.

With respect to this clone: Other DNA sequences in the sample encode the same CDR3. The CDR3 sequence: CASSLSREETQYF. CDR3 coding DNA: TGTGCCAGCAGCTTAAGCAGGGAAGAGACCCAGTACTTC. The chain carries TRBV7-2 and TRBJ2-5, with a tentative D call TRBD1 (5 bases). This CDR3 comprises 13 residues. V lost 2 bases and J lost 3, with 7 bases in between. Germline V CDR1 and CDR2: SGHTA, FQGNSA. Drawing the rest from reference TRBV7-2 and TRBJ2-5, the complete variable domain is GAGVSQSPSNKVTEKGKDVELRCDPISGHTALYWYRQSLGQGLEFLIYFQGNSAPDKSGLPSDRFSAERTGGSVSTLTIQRTQQEDSAVYLCASSLSREETQYFGPGTRLLVL.

This rearrangement joins TRBV5-1 to TRBJ1-1, with D perhaps matching TRBD1 (5 bases). Trimming took 5 bases from V and 5 from J, leaving 10 bases between them. This CDR3 has 12 amino acids. Germline V gene data show CDR1 as SGHRS and CDR2 as YFSETQ. CDR3 DNA: TGCGCCAGCAGGCAGGGAGGTACTGAAGCTTTCTTT. Translating it yields CASRQGGTEAFF.

The chain joins TRBV5-1 to TRBJ2-6, with 7 bases fitting TRBD1. Germline V gives CDR1 SGHRS, CDR2 YFSETQ. The CDR3 runs to 16 residues. With 0 bases clipped from V and 4 bases from J, the junction kept 4 bases outside the gene matches. The CDR3 spells CASSLEGARGANVLTF. CDR3 bases: TGCGCCAGCAGCTTGGAGGGGGCGCGCGGGGCCAACGTCCTGACTTTC.

This clone was observed a few times. The chain couples TRBV30 to TRBJ2-1; D unclear. The CDR3 contains 10 residues. Germline CDR1 is GTSNPN and CDR2 is SVGIG (reference sequence). V lost 3 bases to trimming and J lost 8 bases, with 5 bases between them. The CDR3 loop is CAWSQDEQFF. CDR3 nucleotide sequence: TGTGCCTGGAGCCAAGATGAGCAGTTCTTC.

This clone was detected only a few times. Other DNA sequences in the same sample also yield this CDR3. J is TRBJ1-2 and V is TRBV4-1, with D possibly being TRBD1 (5 bases). V was clipped by 0 bases and J by 8 bases, with 10 bases between them. There are 13 residues in the CDR3. Germline V CDR1 and CDR2: MGHRA, YSYEKL. This CDR3 is CASSQDIRDGYTF. The CDR3 DNA follows: TGCGCCAGCAGCCAAGATATCAGGGACGGCTACACCTTC.

This clone was seen a handful of times. The J gene is TRBJ1-6, the V gene TRBV5-5; 8 bases match TRBD1. This CDR3 has 16 residues. J gave up 3 bases and V 4 bases, and 6 bases lay outside the gene matches. Germline CDR1 reads SGHKS; CDR2 reads YYEKEE (reference sequence). This CDR3 reads CASSPTGTGYNSPLHF. The CDR3 bases are TGTGCCAGCAGCCCGACTGGGACAGGCTATAATTCACCCCTCCACTTT.

In the case of this clone: One end of the junction varies from germline; a read error may be responsible. The chain has TRBV9 and TRBJ2-5, with D possibly matching TRBD2 (7 bases). CDR1 and CDR2 from the germline V gene are SGDLS and YYNGEE. CDR3 length equals 16 residues. The CDR3 here is CARSVAEGGAGETQYF. The CDR3 region has the DNA TGTGCCCGCAGCGTAGCGGAGGGGGGGGCCGGTGAGACCCAGTACTTC.

This clone turned up a few times. V gene TRBV30 combines with J gene TRBJ2-7; D gene uncertain. V was clipped by 2 bases and J by 2 bases, with 10 bases between them. CDR1 is GTSNPN, CDR2 SVGIG, per germline (reference sequence). The CDR3 covers 13 residues. This chain's CDR3 is CAWSYGSTYEQYF. For the CDR3, the DNA is TGTGCCTGGAGTTATGGGTCTACCTACGAGCAGTACTTC.

This clone was counted only a few times. The V gene is TRBV7-2, the J gene TRBJ2-5; a possible D gene is TRBD2 (5 bases). V was pared by 3 bases and J by 5 bases, with 16 bases between. The V gene's germline CDR1 is SGHTA and CDR2 FQGNSA. This CDR3 has 15 amino acids. CDR3 DNA: TGTGCCAGCAGCTTGCGGGTTGGTGACTGGGAGACCCAGTACTTC. Translated, it gives CASSLRVGDWETQYF.

This clone has only a few counts. V usage is TRBV7-2 and J usage is TRBJ2-2, with D unclear. V was trimmed by 1 base and J by 0 bases, leaving 9 bases between them. Germline CDR1 and CDR2: SGHTA and FQGNSA. The CDR3 extends over 16 amino acids. DNA for the CDR3: TGTGCCAGCAGCTTAGGGCAGGCTGCGAACACCGGGGAGCTGTTTTTT. Its protein product is CASSLGQAANTGELFF.

This clone was found a few times. The chain links TRBV11-2 to TRBJ2-7, with 8 bases that match TRBD1. The CDR3 has 13 residues. Germline values: CDR1 SGHAT, CDR2 FQNNGV. J was trimmed by 5 bases and V by 4 bases; bases with no gene match: 4. The CDR3 protein is CASSWTGSDEQYF. DNA for the CDR3: TGTGCCAGCAGCTGGACAGGGTCGGACGAGCAGTACTTC.

The genes are TRBV29-1 and TRBJ1-1, with no clear D. CDR1 is SQVTM, CDR2 ANQGSEA, per germline. V was shortened by 7 bases and J by 5 bases, with 11 bases between the two germline ends. The CDR3 is 11 residues long. CDR3 sequence: CSAERGTEAFF. CDR3 coding DNA: TGCAGCGCCGAACGTGGGACTGAAGCTTTCTTT.

V and J are TRBV6-6 and TRBJ1-6, with no clear D. This CDR3 region has 16 residues. The V end was cut by 5 bases, the J end by 0 bases, with 11 bases between. CDR1 is MNHNY and CDR2 is SVGAGI in the germline V gene (reference sequence). CDR3 amino acids: CASSLMPRSYNSPLHF. CDR3 DNA sequence: TGTGCCAGCAGTCTAATGCCTCGCTCCTATAATTCACCCCTCCACTTT.

V gene TRBV4-3 combines with J gene TRBJ2-1, with unresolved D. CDR3 length: 14 amino acids. Trimming took 3 bases from V and 3 from J, leaving 9 bases between them. The V gene's germline CDR1 is LGHNA and CDR2 YSLEER. CDR3 amino acids: CASSHQTVYNEQFF. CDR3 DNA: TGCGCCAGCAGCCACCAGACGGTCTACAATGAGCAGTTCTTC.

The V gene is TRBV6-5, the J gene TRBJ1-3, with 11 bases lining up with TRBD1. The CDR3 length is 13 residues. The V and J ends lost 8 bases and 6 bases, in that order; junction bases with no gene match: 3. Germline V gives CDR1 MNHEY, CDR2 SVGAGI. This chain's CDR3 is CASAGQGANTIYF. CDR3 in DNA: TGTGCCAGCGCCGGACAGGGGGCAAACACCATATATTTT.

The rearrangement links TRBV21-1 to TRBJ2-7; no DNA check was done on the table's D call, TRBD1. TRBV21-1 is a recognized pseudogene. This CDR3 spans 15 amino acids. CDR3 sequence (DNA): TGTGCCAGCAGCAAAGCGTACAGGGGTAAAAACGAGCAGTACTTC. This encodes CASSKAYRGKNEQYF.

This clone was observed a few times. The rearrangement uses TRBV11-3 and TRBJ2-4, with a tentative D call TRBD1 (6 bases). Deletions cut 4 bases from V and 0 bases from J, with 13 bases between. Looked up from germline, CDR1 is SGHNT and CDR2 is YENEEA. The CDR3 length is 16 residues. CDR3 nucleotide sequence: TGTGCCAGCAGCTCCTCCCAGGGGATAGCCAAAAACATTCAGTACTTC. Translated, it gives CASSSSQGIAKNIQYF.